The entry that follows covers one TCR beta chain sequence. Every patient had mismatch repair deficiency by PCR or immunohistochemistry. TCR sequencing covered a few patients who responded to pembrolizumab. Produced via immunoSEQ multiplex PCR; TCRdb's table is partial and in-frame only. Among under 50,000 clones listed, over 80% were seen once. The data stem from a study of PD-1 blockade in mismatch repair-deficient tumors. Study at large: Patients had some twelve mismatch repair-deficient cancer types, all previously treated and progressing.

Germline CDR1 is SGHVS and CDR2 is FNYEAQ. V lost 3 bases and J lost 0, with 21 bases in between. This CDR3 is 19 amino acids long. The source material was PBMCs, sampled roughly 39 weeks after starting pembrolizumab. The sequence came from an adult with mismatch repair-deficient cancer. V and J are TRBV7-6 and TRBJ2-1; D is possibly TRBD1 (6 bases). CDR3 residues: CASSFGGGGFSISYNEQFF. CDR3 sequence (DNA): TGTGCCAGCAGCTTTGGGGGTGGGGGCTTTTCAATCTCCTACAATGAGCAGTTCTTC.